This record looks at one T cell receptor (beta chain) sequence and its context. What it binds is unknown. These data are taken from a study of CD8 T cells in ankylosing spondylitis. TCRdb passed the 5' RACE reads through MiXCR, listing each CDR3 protein once. The profile covers about 450,000 distinct CDR3 sequences, with around 26% appearing a single time and 0.89% taken by the ten largest. This CDR3 contains 12 residues. Deletions cut 7 bases from V and 1 base from J, with 10 bases between. Per germline, CDR1 SQVTM and CDR2 ANQGSEA. General study results and limits: Disease-linked clones reportedly showed significant enrichment in matched ankylosing spondylitis synovial fluid. Some of these motif variants have turned up before, in reports on reactive arthritis synovial fluid and blood. What appeared characteristic of ankylosing spondylitis blood was a TCR beta motif of eight highly homologous variants.

The genes are TRBV29-1 and TRBJ1-1, with D tentatively TRBD1 (6 bases). This clonotype was sampled from a male donor with ankylosing spondylitis. The specimen was blood, either unsorted or a sorted T cell fraction (not recorded which). The CDR3 region is CSGDRRNTEAFF. The CDR3 DNA reads TGCAGCGGTGACAGGAGGAACACTGAAGCTTTCTTT.